This T cell receptor (beta chain) is from a study of blood T cell repertoires in COVID-19 (dated by TCRdb to 2020 to 2022). Turning to the overall study: The collaborator samples originated in the United States, Italy and Spain and spanned the acute and convalescent phases of COVID-19. The repertoires were released in a freely available public database meant as a resource for research on the immune response to SARS-CoV-2. The material from the prospective study consisted of cDNA or gDNA derived from T cells, B-cell-depleted T cells, or PBMCs. Sample metadata almost always included a de-identified subject ID, COVID-19 status, age in years and sex. The samples were drawn from two sources: the first 160 participants of the ongoing ImmuneRACE study, and over 950 subjects contributed by 6 global collaborators. Where HLA class I and class II types were available, the types were taken from metadata supplied by the sample provider, not from assay-based typing. Subjects who had been exposed to COVID-19, were actively infected with it, or had recovered from it provided the deeply sampled blood TCRbeta repertoires that made up the dataset. General study outcomes and caveats: Clinical and demographic metadata were provided uncurated, with the amount varying by source and participant.

Whole blood was collected in K2EDTA tubes by collaborating institutions according to the institutions' own protocols. For TCRbeta analysis, collaborator samples were shipped as frozen whole blood, as isolated PBMCs, or as DNA extracted from either sample type. This clone occurred a few times. No cognate antigen has been identified for it. No clone much larger than this one lies a single base away; base qualities are absent. For CDR1 and CDR2, the germline V gene lists KGHDR and SFDVKD. The junction shows trimming of 4 bases on V and 10 bases on J, plus 13 bases between the germline ends. From its cysteine to its phenylalanine, the CDR3 spans 13 amino acids. CDR3 DNA is the only sequence kept; it has 39 bases, read in frame from the first base. TCRbeta CDR3 regions were amplified from genomic DNA using the immunoSEQ Assay, a bias-controlled multiplex PCR. As for how the authors treated the data: The number of nucleated cells in each sample was estimated by amplification of reference gene primers within the assay. To quantify the absolute abundance of each unique TCRbeta CDR3 rearrangement, sequence reads were collapsed and filtered. For each sample, productive Simpson clonality was calculated by taking the square root of Simpson's diversity index across productive rearrangements. TCRdb obtained this table from immuneACCESS and retained in-frame rearrangements with V and J assigned. These tables miss some clones; where compared with another copy, unresolved V genes account for less than half of the shortfall, and the remainder is unexplained. D and trimming were read from the DNA, whereas the V and J calls and clone size are those reported in that table. In all, the sample holds 20,000 to 25,000 clones, and 80% of those were seen once. The ten largest clones capture roughly 13% of the sample.

Sequenced input: peripheral blood. This chain joins TRBV24-1 to TRBJ2-1; TRBD1 is a weak D gene call, 6 bases matching. The sequence derives from a man aged 60 to 75 with active COVID-19. The nucleotide sequence reads TGTGCCACCAGTGAAACAGGGACGGAGGAGCAGTTCTTC. Translation gives CATSETGTEEQFF.